This TCR beta chain was documented in a study of T cell clonality in common variable immunodeficiency. Findings and limits, study-wide: In common variable immunodeficiency, TCR beta chains reportedly carried fewer deletions and N-nucleotide insertions. Compared with controls, CVID subjects had fewer shared TCRbeta clones.

Patients and controls were mostly of Caucasian heritage. Each donor provided about 4.5 to 8.5 ml of heparinized whole blood. This clone appeared many times. Its cognate antigen is unknown. The missing CDR3 end, 3 residues past where the read stops, is filled in from the germline J gene. Clones were read by immunoSEQ multiplex PCR, and TCRdb kept only the in-frame ones, dropping some. This sample has some 60,000 clones, each found more than once. The V gene lost 6 bases and the J gene lost 4 bases, with 13 bases spanning the gap. Germline CDR1 LNHDA, CDR2 SQIVND (reference sequence). The CDR3 length is 14 residues.

This receptor was identified in a person aged 18 to 75 in good health. V usage is TRBV19 and J usage is TRBJ2-1, with D perhaps TRBD1 (6 bases). Material for sequencing was peripheral blood mononuclear cells. The CDR3 reads CASRIRGYYNEQFF. CDR3 bases read: TGTGCCAGTAGGATCAGGGGATATTACAATGAG.